These T cell receptor beta chains were read from a single sample in a study of OX40 agonist ivuxolimab in advanced cancers. Sequencing was performed with immunoSEQ multiplex PCR; in TCRdb, only in-frame clones are kept and a portion is missing. The sample contains about 86,000 clones, 91% of which appear only once. Sequences were derived from CD4+ or CD8+ T cells sorted from blood, sampled in a trial of the OX40 agonist ivuxolimab. These receptors all come from an adult with an advanced solid tumor such as melanoma, head and neck, liver or kidney cancer. Both conserved end residues are part of each CDR3. Fields, in order: V gene, D gene, CDR3 length, clone size, J gene, CDR3 protein, CDR3 DNA. A D gene is named only where the DNA matches it firmly. Clone size, where shown, is once, few, many, or a class for clones that have expanded.

V: TRBV28
D: -
length: 11
size: -
J: TRBJ1-5
CDR3: CASSVGWPQHF
DNA: TGTGCCAGCAGTGTCGGGTGGCCCCAGCATTTT

V: TRBV6-5
D: -
length: 14
size: -
J: TRBJ1-3
CDR3: CASSYGQAGNTIYF
DNA: TGTGCCAGCAGTTACGGCCAGGCTGGAAACACCATATATTTT

V: TRBV27
D: -
length: 11
size: -
J: TRBJ1-4
CDR3: CASKGEGKLFF
DNA: TGTGCCAGCAAGGGTGAAGGAAAACTGTTTTTT

V: TRBV9
D: TRBD2
length: 16
size: -
J: TRBJ2-3
CDR3: CASSPAAGGPVDTQYF
DNA: TGTGCCAGCAGCCCAGCAGCGGGAGGGCCTGTAGATACGCAGTATTTT

V: TRBV7-9
D: TRBD1
length: 13
size: -
J: TRBJ1-5
CDR3: CASSRTGNQPQHF
DNA: TGTGCCAGCAGCCGGACAGGGAATCAGCCCCAGCATTTT

V: TRBV5-4
D: TRBD2
length: 15
size: -
J: TRBJ2-2
CDR3: CASSLAGANTGELFF
DNA: TGTGCCAGCAGCCTAGCGGGAGCGAACACCGGGGAGCTGTTTTTT

V: TRBV9
D: -
length: 14
size: -
J: TRBJ2-7
CDR3: CASSVRSIPYEQYF
DNA: TGTGCCAGCAGCGTACGTAGTATACCCTACGAGCAGTACTTC

V: TRBV27
D: TRBD2
length: 16
size: -
J: TRBJ2-1
CDR3: CASSLSTTSGYNEQFF
DNA: TGTGCCAGCAGTTTATCGACGACTAGCGGTTACAATGAGCAGTTCTTC

V: TRBV6-1
D: -
length: 15
size: -
J: TRBJ2-1
CDR3: CASSEDSVTYNEQFF
DNA: TGTGCCAGCAGTGAAGACAGCGTAACCTACAATGAGCAGTTCTTC

V: TRBV5-8
D: -
length: 12
size: -
J: TRBJ1-5
CDR3: CASSYTNQPQHF
DNA: TGTGCCAGCAGCTACACAAATCAGCCCCAGCATTTT

V: TRBV28
D: -
length: 14
size: -
J: TRBJ1-4
CDR3: CASRIVATNEKLFF
DNA: TGTGCCAGCCGGATCGTCGCAACTAATGAAAAACTGTTTTTT

V: TRBV28
D: -
length: 13
size: -
J: TRBJ1-1
CDR3: CASSFGGSTEAFF
DNA: TGTGCCAGCAGTTTCGGGGGCAGCACTGAAGCTTTCTTT

V: TRBV25-1
D: TRBD1
length: 14
size: -
J: TRBJ2-7
CDR3: CASSDNRGRYEQYF
DNA: TGTGCCAGCAGTGATAACAGGGGACGGTACGAGCAGTACTTC

V: TRBV27
D: TRBD2
length: 16
size: -
J: TRBJ2-5
CDR3: CASSLLGLAGAETQYF
DNA: TGTGCCAGCAGTCTCCTGGGACTAGCGGGAGCAGAGACCCAGTACTTC

V: TRBV6-5
D: -
length: 13
size: -
J: TRBJ2-5
CDR3: CASSEAGPPTQYF
DNA: TGTGCCAGCAGTGAAGCGGGCCCGCCGACCCAGTACTTC

V: TRBV28
D: -
length: 11
size: -
J: TRBJ2-5
CDR3: CASSLAGTQYF
DNA: TGTGCCAGCAGTTTAGCCGGGACCCAGTACTTC

V: TRBV19
D: -
length: 13
size: -
J: TRBJ2-7
CDR3: CATHPRDGYEQYF
DNA: TGTGCCACCCACCCCCGGGACGGCTACGAGCAGTACTTC

V: TRBV2
D: TRBD2
length: 17
size: -
J: TRBJ2-2
CDR3: CASKPTSGLILGGELFF
DNA: TGTGCCAGCAAGCCGACTAGCGGGTTAATCCTAGGCGGGGAGCTGTTTTTT

V: TRBV20-1
D: -
length: 11
size: -
J: TRBJ2-3
CDR3: CSASQADTQYF
DNA: TGCAGTGCTAGTCAGGCAGATACGCAGTATTTT

V: TRBV5-1
D: -
length: 12
size: -
J: TRBJ2-2
CDR3: CASTTGTGELFF
DNA: TGCGCCAGCACGACCGGCACCGGGGAGCTGTTTTTT

V: TRBV7-9
D: -
length: 15
size: -
J: TRBJ1-5
CDR3: CASSGGSGVNQPQHF
DNA: TGTGCCAGCAGCGGAGGCTCTGGGGTCAATCAGCCCCAGCATTTT

V: TRBV30
D: TRBD2
length: 14
size: -
J: TRBJ2-7
CDR3: CACKLAGAHYEQYF
DNA: TGTGCCTGCAAATTAGCGGGAGCCCACTACGAGCAGTACTTC

V: TRBV7-2
D: -
length: 15
size: -
J: TRBJ1-5
CDR3: CASSLVSGNEQPQHF
DNA: TGTGCCAGCAGCTTAGTGTCAGGGAATGAGCAGCCCCAGCATTTT

V: TRBV13
D: TRBD2
length: 16
size: -
J: TRBJ2-1
CDR3: CASSSQAGTSRDEQFF
DNA: TGTGCCAGCAGCTCCCAAGCCGGGACTAGTAGAGATGAGCAGTTCTTC

V: TRBV2
D: -
length: 14
size: -
J: TRBJ2-2
CDR3: CASSTTVNTGELFF
DNA: TGTGCCAGCAGTACGACAGTAAACACCGGGGAGCTGTTTTTT

V: TRBV6-5
D: -
length: 13
size: once
J: TRBJ2-3
CDR3: CASGVFAVDTQYF
DNA: TGTGCCAGCGGCGTTTTTGCGGTTGATACGCAGTATTTT

V: TRBV30
D: -
length: 12
size: -
J: TRBJ1-4
CDR3: CAWTGSGEKLFF
DNA: TGTGCCTGGACAGGGTCCGGTGAAAAACTGTTTTTT

V: TRBV30
D: TRBD2
length: 14
size: -
J: TRBJ2-7
CDR3: CAWSVGGSTYEQYF
DNA: TGTGCCTGGAGTGTCGGCGGGAGCACCTACGAGCAGTACTTC

V: TRBV6-1
D: -
length: 15
size: -
J: TRBJ2-5
CDR3: CASSVNREVGETQYF
DNA: TGTGCCAGCAGTGTGAACAGGGAGGTTGGAGAGACCCAGTACTTC

V: TRBV9
D: TRBD2
length: 14
size: -
J: TRBJ2-1
CDR3: CASSVSPGGNEQFF
DNA: TGTGCCAGCAGCGTCTCCCCGGGGGGAAATGAGCAGTTCTTC

V: TRBV5-1
D: -
length: 16
size: -
J: TRBJ1-5
CDR3: CASSLEGRGSNQPQHF
DNA: TGCGCCAGCAGCTTGGAAGGTCGGGGTAGCAATCAGCCCCAGCATTTT

V: TRBV13
D: -
length: 11
size: once
J: TRBJ2-2
CDR3: CASSVTGELFF
DNA: TGTGCCAGCAGCGTTACCGGGGAGCTGTTTTTT

V: TRBV6-5
D: TRBD1
length: 15
size: -
J: TRBJ1-2
CDR3: CASRRGQGANYGYTF
DNA: TGTGCCAGCAGAAGGGGACAGGGGGCGAACTATGGCTACACCTTC

V: TRBV13
D: -
length: 15
size: -
J: TRBJ1-5
CDR3: CASSLGDSLNQPQHF
DNA: TGTGCCAGCAGCTTAGGGGACAGCTTGAATCAGCCCCAGCATTTT

V: TRBV4-2
D: TRBD1
length: 16
size: -
J: TRBJ1-4
CDR3: CASSQDTGTGDEKLFF
DNA: TGTGCCAGCAGCCAAGATACCGGGACAGGGGATGAAAAACTGTTTTTT

V: TRBV6-4
D: -
length: 14
size: -
J: TRBJ2-1
CDR3: CASSRDFLYNEQFF
DNA: TGTGCCAGCAGTCGCGACTTCCTCTACAATGAGCAGTTCTTC

V: TRBV7-6
D: -
length: 15
size: -
J: TRBJ2-2
CDR3: CASSLAGGGTGELFF
DNA: TGTGCCAGCAGCTTAGCGGGAGGAGGCACCGGGGAGCTGTTTTTT

V: TRBV13
D: TRBD1
length: 14
size: once
J: TRBJ2-7
CDR3: CASSSDRASYEQYF
DNA: TGTGCCAGCAGCTCCGACAGGGCGTCCTACGAGCAGTACTTC

V: TRBV5-4
D: -
length: 17
size: -
J: TRBJ2-7
CDR3: CASSLRVLSAGTYEQYF
DNA: TGTGCCAGCAGCTTGAGGGTTTTATCCGCTGGAACTTACGAGCAGTACTTC

V: TRBV27
D: -
length: 12
size: -
J: TRBJ2-7
CDR3: CASSRTDYEQYF
DNA: TGTGCCAGCAGTAGGACGGACTACGAGCAGTACTTC

V: TRBV5-4
D: -
length: 13
size: -
J: TRBJ2-7
CDR3: CASSLEGLGEQYF
DNA: TGTGCCAGCAGCTTGGAAGGTTTGGGCGAGCAGTACTTC

V: TRBV7-6
D: -
length: 11
size: -
J: TRBJ2-5
CDR3: CASSSGETQYF
DNA: TGTGCCAGCAGCTCGGGGGAGACCCAGTACTTC

V: TRBV7-8
D: TRBD2
length: 16
size: -
J: TRBJ2-3
CDR3: CASSPGTSGSTDTQYF
DNA: TGTGCCAGCAGCCCCGGGACTAGCGGGAGCACAGATACGCAGTATTTT

V: TRBV6-6
D: TRBD2
length: 15
size: -
J: TRBJ2-3
CDR3: CASRPSGNVLDTQYF
DNA: TGTGCCAGCAGGCCGAGCGGGAACGTTCTAGATACGCAGTATTTT

V: TRBV6-5
D: -
length: 15
size: -
J: TRBJ1-1
CDR3: CASSPRRTSNTEAFF
DNA: TGTGCCAGCAGTCCTCGACGGACCAGTAACACTGAAGCTTTCTTT

V: TRBV7-2
D: -
length: 15
size: once
J: TRBJ2-7
CDR3: CASSLVSDPGYEQYF
DNA: TGTGCCAGCAGCTTAGTATCCGATCCGGGCTACGAGCAGTACTTC